What follows are 5 T cell receptor beta chains derived from one specimen sequenced in a study of cytomegalovirus exposure and HLA in healthy donors. PCR amplification relied on 60 Vbeta primers (plus 13 Jbeta primers). The data were produced by immunoSEQ multiplex PCR, yet TCRdb's version contains in-frame clones alone and is incomplete. Its table lists 150,000 or so clones. The specimen was PBMCs. All receptors derive from a woman in her forties or fifties in good health and CMV-seronegative.

V is TRBV28 and J is TRBJ1-2, with a possible D match to TRBD1 (6 bases). Germline V lookup: CDR1 MDHEN, CDR2 SYDVKM. This CDR3 has 14 amino acids. The V end was cut by 3 bases, the J end by 1 base, with 9 bases between. The CDR3 loop is CASSFRTVNYGYTF. The CDR3 DNA follows: TGTGCCAGCAGTTTTCGGACAGTTAACTATGGCTACACCTTC.

The chain links TRBV6-1 to TRBJ2-1; weak D call: TRBD2 (6 bases). The CDR3 loop spans 14 amino acids. The germline gives CDR1 MNHNS, CDR2 SASEGT. Trimming removed 3 bases at V and 8 bases at J, with 14 bases between. The CDR3 sequence is CASSEGLQPDEQFF. The CDR3 DNA reads as TGTGCCAGCAGTGAGGGACTCCAGCCAGATGAGCAGTTCTTC.

The chain recombines TRBV28 with TRBJ1-2; 7 bases are shared with TRBD1. CDR1 MDHEN and CDR2 SYDVKM come from the germline V gene. The CDR3 sequence is 13 residues long. V dropped 6 bases and J dropped 4; count of bases not matched to a gene: 5. This CDR3 is CASRIGTAYGYTF. The CDR3 DNA follows: TGTGCCAGCAGAATCGGGACAGCCTATGGCTACACCTTC.

The rearrangement links TRBV12-5 to TRBJ1-3; D perhaps matches TRBD1 (5 bases). V was clipped by 5 bases and J by 1 base, with 15 bases between them. There are 16 residues in the CDR3. In germline, CDR1 is LGHNT, CDR2 FRNRAP. CDR3 in DNA: TGTGCTAGTGGTCCTAGCGGGGGGGTTTCTGGAAACACCATATATTTT. Translation gives CASGPSGGVSGNTIYF.

The chain carries TRBV4-1 and TRBJ1-1; a possible D gene is TRBD1 (6 bases). The CDR3 runs to 15 residues. V lost 1 base, J lost 10 bases, and 19 bases lay in between. Germline CDR1 MGHRA, CDR2 YSYEKL. The CDR3 loop is CASSQVGRGAFRAFF. The CDR3 bases are TGCGCCAGCAGCCAAGTCGGACGGGGGGCATTTCGAGCTTTCTTT.